Presented here are 31 T cell receptor beta chains from one specimen sequenced in a study of monozygotic twins with inflammatory bowel disease. TCRdb reprocessed the 5' RACE reads; each CDR3 protein has one entry and no DNA is given. The sample is made up of roughly 200,000 distinct CDR3 sequences, and the top ten hold less than 2% of it. Sequenced: blood. The origin of the receptors is a human donor with ulcerative colitis or Crohn's disease, or a healthy co-twin of an affected twin (not recorded which).

V and J are TRBV27 and TRBJ1-2; TCRdb outputs TRBD1, but without DNA this stays unchecked. CDR3 size: 14 residues. In germline, CDR1 is MNHEY, CDR2 SMNVEV (reference sequence). The CDR3 spells CASLSLSSGGGYTF.

This sequence joins TRBV3-1 and TRBJ2-1; TCRdb's D gene call, TRBD1, goes unchecked for lack of DNA. The germline V gene has CDR1 LGHDT and CDR2 YNNKEL (reference sequence). CDR3 length: 14 amino acids. Here the CDR3 reads CASSKGDRYNEQFF.

This chain joins TRBV7-2 and TRBJ1-5; the TCRdb D gene call, TRBD1, has no DNA to confirm it. The germline gives CDR1 SGHTA, CDR2 FQGNSA. This CDR3 has 15 amino acids. The CDR3 is CASSLSPGHNQPQHF.

The rearrangement uses TRBV23-1 and TRBJ2-3; lacking DNA, the TRBD2 call made by TCRdb goes unchecked. TRBV23-1 is an open reading frame, and its role is uncertain. The CDR3 extends over 16 amino acids. The CDR3 reads CASSQSSSVGTDTQYF.

This chain connects TRBV7-9 to TRBJ2-1; TCRdb's D call, TRBD1, is unchecked because there is no DNA. From germline, CDR1 is SEHNR and CDR2 FQNEAQ (reference sequence). This CDR3 is 14 amino acids long. The CDR3 here is CASSSPGQGYEQFF. The full variable domain, its missing parts supplied by reference TRBV7-9 and TRBJ2-1, is DTGVSQNPRHKITKRGQNVTFRCDPISEHNRLYWYRQTLGQGPEFLTYFQNEAQLEKSRLLSDRFSAERPKGSFSTLEIQRTEQGDSAMYLCASSSPGQGYEQFFGPGTRLTVL.

The J gene is TRBJ1-1, the V gene TRBV7-9; TCRdb picks TRBD1, but there is no DNA to check that call. The CDR3 has 13 amino acids. Per germline, CDR1 SEHNR and CDR2 FQNEAQ (reference sequence). CDR3 loop: CASSLGQYTEAFF.

The chain carries TRBV7-3 and TRBJ1-1. CDR3 length: 13 amino acids. CDR1 SGHTA and CDR2 FQGTGA come from the germline V gene. The CDR3 is CASSGSRDTEAFF.

CDR3 sequence: CASSLNAQETQYF. The rearrangement uses TRBV7-7 and TRBJ2-5. CDR3 length: 13 amino acids. CDR1 is SSHAT and CDR2 is FNYEAQ in the germline V gene (reference sequence).

CDR3 loop: CASSFTWEQYF. The V call is TRBV12-3 or TRBV12-4, the J call TRBJ2-7. This CDR3 spans 11 amino acids.

V gene TRBV25-1 combines with J gene TRBJ1-6; the D call of TRBD1 rests on TCRdb alone, since no DNA is present to check it. This CDR3 has 14 residues. CDR1 is MGHDK, CDR2 SYGVNS, per germline. The CDR3: CASSFRTANSPLHF. The complete variable domain, with remaining parts taken from reference TRBV25-1 and TRBJ1-6, reads EADIYQTPRYLVIGTGKKITLECSQTMGHDKMYWYQQDPGMELHLIHYSYGVNSTEKGDLSSESTVSRIRTEHFPLTLESARPSHTSQYLCASSFRTANSPLHFGNGTRLTVT.

This chain joins TRBV19 and TRBJ2-1; TCRdb picks TRBD2, but there is no DNA to check that call. The CDR3 sequence is 14 residues long. Germline V CDR1 and CDR2: LNHDA, SQIVND (reference sequence). Here the CDR3 reads CASSVGTSYGAQFF.

V usage is TRBV7-2 and J usage is TRBJ1-6; TCRdb's D call, TRBD1, is unchecked because there is no DNA. The CDR3 has 15 residues. CDR1 and CDR2 (germline): SGHTA, FQGNSA. CDR3 in amino acids: CASSLGRVGDSPLHF. Complete variable domain (other parts from reference TRBV7-2 and TRBJ1-6): GAGVSQSPSNKVTEKGKDVELRCDPISGHTALYWYRQSLGQGLEFLIYFQGNSAPDKSGLPSDRFSAERTGGSVSTLTIQRTQQEDSAVYLCASSLGRVGDSPLHFGNGTRLTVT.

The gene calls are TRBV5-1 and TRBJ2-1; TCRdb's D gene call, TRBD1, goes unchecked for lack of DNA. CDR1 is SGHRS, CDR2 YFSETQ, per germline. The CDR3 loop spans 14 amino acids. This chain's CDR3 is CASSSLRGSNEQFF.

The CDR3: CASSQDTTGWDYGYTF. The V gene is TRBV4-2, the J gene TRBJ1-2; TCRdb's D call, TRBD1, is unchecked because there is no DNA. The germline gives CDR1 LGHNA, CDR2 YNFKEQ. This CDR3 is 16 amino acids long.

The rearrangement joins TRBV10-3 to TRBJ1-2; the TRBD1 assignment by TCRdb is unverifiable without DNA. The germline gives CDR1 ENHRY, CDR2 SYGVKD. The CDR3 consists of 13 residues. The CDR3 sequence: CAISETGNYGYTF.

This chain joins TRBV5-1 and TRBJ2-3; TCRdb designates TRBD1, a call that cannot be tested without DNA. CDR1 is SGHRS and CDR2 is YFSETQ in the germline V gene. CDR3 length: 14 residues. CDR3 protein: CASSLQGDTDTQYF.

J is TRBJ2-6 and V is TRBV5-1; TCRdb lists TRBD1, though no DNA is available to test this call. The CDR3 has 17 amino acids. From germline, CDR1 is SGHRS and CDR2 YFSETQ. CDR3 sequence reads: CASSPLTGGSGANVLTF.

This sequence joins TRBV19 and TRBJ1-1; the TCRdb D gene call, TRBD1, has no DNA to confirm it. From germline, CDR1 is LNHDA and CDR2 SQIVND (reference sequence). CDR3 length: 14 residues. The CDR3 protein is CASSPQGIDTEAFF. Full variable domain (missing parts from reference TRBV19 and TRBJ1-1): DGGITQSPKYLFRKEGQNVTLSCEQNLNHDAMYWYRQDPGQGLRLIYYSQIVNDFQKGDIAEGYSVSREKKESFPLTVTSAQKNPTAFYLCASSPQGIDTEAFFGQGTRLTVV.

The rearrangement links TRBV5-1 to TRBJ2-2; no DNA is available, so the TRBD1 call from TCRdb remains unchecked. CDR1 and CDR2 from the germline V gene are SGHRS and YFSETQ. The CDR3 spans 15 residues. The CDR3 sequence: CASSLQGAHTGELFF.

The genes are TRBV10-3 and TRBJ2-2; the TCRdb call, TRBD1, lacks DNA for checking. Per the germline V gene, CDR1 is ENHRY and CDR2 is SYGVKD. CDR3 size: 14 residues. CDR3 region: CASGAAEDTGELFF.

The gene calls are TRBV20-1 and TRBJ2-7; TCRdb names TRBD2, which stays unverified in the absence of DNA. CDR1 is DFQATT, CDR2 SNEGSKA, per germline (reference sequence). CDR3 size: 14 residues. The chain's CDR3 is CSASLGARAYEQYF.

The chain is built from TRBV20-1 and TRBJ2-7; TCRdb's D call, TRBD1, is unchecked because there is no DNA. The CDR3 consists of 15 residues. The V gene's germline CDR1 is DFQATT and CDR2 SNEGSKA (reference sequence). The chain's CDR3 is CSAPLTGGPLREQYF.

CDR3: CATSGGEDTEAFF. This chain connects TRBV15 to TRBJ1-1. This CDR3 has 13 amino acids. Germline CDR1 and CDR2: LNHNV and YYDKDF (reference sequence).

The chain carries TRBV6-5 and TRBJ2-2; as DNA is missing, the TRBD2 call by TCRdb cannot be tested. This CDR3 is 17 amino acids long. Germline loops: CDR1 MNHEY, CDR2 SVGAGI. CDR3 amino acids: CASSYDRTSGSTGELFF.

This chain uses TRBV20-1 with TRBJ1-4; TCRdb calls TRBD1, which cannot be checked without DNA. The V gene's germline CDR1 is DFQATT and CDR2 SNEGSKA (reference sequence). The CDR3 has 13 residues. The CDR3 is CSAGTGGEEKLFF.

The chain uses TRBV12-3 or TRBV12-4 and TRBJ2-1; lacking DNA, the TRBD1 call made by TCRdb goes unchecked. CDR3 length: 16 amino acids. This CDR3 is CASSLTVWDRDNEQFF.

The chain joins TRBV6-1 to TRBJ2-5; as DNA is missing, the TRBD1 call by TCRdb cannot be tested. Germline assignment: CDR1 MNHNS and CDR2 SASEGT. The CDR3 consists of 15 residues. CDR3: CASSRSGTGGETQYF.

This chain links TRBV11-2 with TRBJ1-2; TCRdb's D call of TRBD1 is untestable without DNA. The germline gives CDR1 SGHAT, CDR2 FQNNGV. This CDR3 region has 15 residues. The CDR3 sequence: CASSLALAAGGRRFF.

The CDR3 sequence: CSARSPLGNYGYTF. The chain employs TRBV20-1 and TRBJ1-2. There are 14 residues in the CDR3. In germline, CDR1 is DFQATT, CDR2 SNEGSKA (reference sequence).

The chain carries TRBV4-2 and TRBJ2-1; the TCRdb D gene call, TRBD2, has no DNA to confirm it. The CDR3 has 16 residues. Germline CDR1 is LGHNA and CDR2 is YNFKEQ. The CDR3 loop reads CASSQDQGGGIGEQFF.

The V call is TRBV5-5, the J call TRBJ2-3; TCRdb gives TRBD1 as the D gene, but with no DNA this cannot be confirmed. The germline gives CDR1 SGHKS, CDR2 YYEKEE (reference sequence). This CDR3 has 15 amino acids. The CDR3 region is CASNDYRGSTDTQYF.